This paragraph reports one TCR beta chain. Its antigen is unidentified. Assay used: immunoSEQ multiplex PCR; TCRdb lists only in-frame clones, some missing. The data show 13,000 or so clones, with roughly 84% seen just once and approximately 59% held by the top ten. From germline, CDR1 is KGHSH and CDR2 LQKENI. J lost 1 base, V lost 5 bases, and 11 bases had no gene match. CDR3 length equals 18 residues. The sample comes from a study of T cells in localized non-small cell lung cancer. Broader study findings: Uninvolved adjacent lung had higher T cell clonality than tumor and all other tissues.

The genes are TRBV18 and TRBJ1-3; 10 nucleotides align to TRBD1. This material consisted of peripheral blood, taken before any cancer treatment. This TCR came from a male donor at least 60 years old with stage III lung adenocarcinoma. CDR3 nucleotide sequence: TGTGCCAGCTCAAAAATGACCCCGGGACAGGGGTCTGGAAACACCATATATTTT. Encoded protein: CASSKMTPGQGSGNTIYF.